This T cell receptor beta chain was obtained from a study of control samples from healthy donors and cancer patients. The CDR3 has 17 residues. The trim removed 5 bases at V and 1 base at J, leaving 8 bases unmatched. CDR1 is MDHEN and CDR2 is SYDVKM in the germline V gene. Clones were sequenced by immunoSEQ multiplex PCR, and TCRdb holds only the in-frame ones, with some missing. The table lists 130,000 or so clones, 80% to 90% of them singletons, with 9.5% to 13% in the top ten. J is TRBJ2-2 and V is TRBV28, with 9 bases aligning to TRBD1. This clonotype originated in a man in his thirties or forties in good health. Sequenced input: blood. CDR3 nucleotides: TGTGCCAGCAGTCGGCCCCGGACAGGGGTGAACACCGGGGAGCTGTTTTTT. It specifies CASSRPRTGVNTGELFF.